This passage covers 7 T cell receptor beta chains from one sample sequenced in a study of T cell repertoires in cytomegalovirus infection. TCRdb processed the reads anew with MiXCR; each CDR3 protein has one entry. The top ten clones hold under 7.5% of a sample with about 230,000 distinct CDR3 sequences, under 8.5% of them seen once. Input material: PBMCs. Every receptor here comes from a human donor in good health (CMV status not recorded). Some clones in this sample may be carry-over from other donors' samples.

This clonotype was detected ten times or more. The CDR3 sequence: CASSFGGGGTEAFF. In DNA form, the CDR3 reads TGCGCCAGCAGCTTTGGCGGGGGGGGCACTGAAGCTTTCTTT. The V call is TRBV5-1, the J call TRBJ1-1; D is possibly TRBD1 (5 bases). Germline V gene lookup returns CDR1 SGHRS and CDR2 YFSETQ. This CDR3 is 14 amino acids long. V was trimmed by 2 bases and J by 4 bases, leaving 12 bases between them.

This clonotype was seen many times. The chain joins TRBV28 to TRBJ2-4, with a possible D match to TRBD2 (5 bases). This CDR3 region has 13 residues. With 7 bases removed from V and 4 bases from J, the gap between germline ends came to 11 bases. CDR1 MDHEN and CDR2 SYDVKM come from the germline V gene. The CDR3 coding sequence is TGTGCCAGCACGGGTCAGCGGAAAAACATTCAGTACTTC. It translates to CASTGQRKNIQYF.

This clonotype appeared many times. CDR3 coding DNA: TGTGCCAGCAGTTTCGGGGGATCGAGCACAGATACGCAGTATTTT. Its protein product is CASSFGGSSTDTQYF. The chain joins TRBV12-3 or TRBV12-4 to TRBJ2-3, with D perhaps matching TRBD2 (6 bases). The CDR3 length is 15 residues. V was trimmed by 3 bases and J by 0 bases, leaving 10 bases between them.

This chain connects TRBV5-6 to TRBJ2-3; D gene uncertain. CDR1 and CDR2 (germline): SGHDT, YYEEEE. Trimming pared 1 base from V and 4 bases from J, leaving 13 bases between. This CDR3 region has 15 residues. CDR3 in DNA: TGTGCCAGCAGCTTGAGGGCCCTAGGCGCAGATACGCAGTATTTT. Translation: CASSLRALGADTQYF.

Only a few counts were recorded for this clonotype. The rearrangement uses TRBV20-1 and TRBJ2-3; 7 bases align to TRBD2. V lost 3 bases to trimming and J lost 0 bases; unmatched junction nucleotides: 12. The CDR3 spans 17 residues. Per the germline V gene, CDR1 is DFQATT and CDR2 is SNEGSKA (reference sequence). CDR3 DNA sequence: TGCAGTGCTAGCGGCTCTCACGGGGGGATTAGCACAGATACGCAGTATTTT. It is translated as CSASGSHGGISTDTQYF.

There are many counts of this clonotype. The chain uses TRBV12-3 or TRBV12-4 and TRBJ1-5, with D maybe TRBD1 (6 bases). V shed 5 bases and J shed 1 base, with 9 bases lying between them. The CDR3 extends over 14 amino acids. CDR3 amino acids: CASSQTGSNQPQHF. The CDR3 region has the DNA TGTGCCAGCAGTCAGACAGGAAGCAATCAGCCCCAGCATTTT.

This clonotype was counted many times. The CDR3 DNA reads TGTGCCACCAGCAGAGATTTGGGGTTCAATGAGCAGTTCTTC. Amino acids: CATSRDLGFNEQFF. The chain links TRBV15 to TRBJ2-1, with D uncertain. The CDR3 runs to 14 residues. CDR1 and CDR2 from the germline V gene are LNHNV and YYDKDF (reference sequence). V gave up 0 bases and J gave up 6 bases, with 9 bases separating them.